This TCR beta chain came from a study of blood T cell repertoires in COVID-19. In the source study's methods: Amplification of reference gene primers was used by the study to estimate nucleated cell counts. Clones were sequenced by immunoSEQ multiplex PCR, and TCRdb holds only the in-frame ones, with some missing. Clonal size and the V and J genes are those of that table, whereas D and trimming came from the DNA. In the table there are 130,000 to 150,000 clones, approximately 85% of which are singletons. CDR1 and CDR2 (germline): MGHRA, YSYEKL. This CDR3 comprises 14 residues. V lost 4 bases and J lost 3, with 12 bases in between.

J is TRBJ1-2 and V is TRBV4-1, with unresolved D. This TCR was recovered from a woman in her sixties or seventies with COVID-19, enrolled during active disease. Sample: peripheral blood. CDR3 residues: CASSLQQRDYGYTF. The DNA for the CDR3 is TGCGCCAGCAGCCTCCAACAGAGAGACTATGGCTACACCTTC.